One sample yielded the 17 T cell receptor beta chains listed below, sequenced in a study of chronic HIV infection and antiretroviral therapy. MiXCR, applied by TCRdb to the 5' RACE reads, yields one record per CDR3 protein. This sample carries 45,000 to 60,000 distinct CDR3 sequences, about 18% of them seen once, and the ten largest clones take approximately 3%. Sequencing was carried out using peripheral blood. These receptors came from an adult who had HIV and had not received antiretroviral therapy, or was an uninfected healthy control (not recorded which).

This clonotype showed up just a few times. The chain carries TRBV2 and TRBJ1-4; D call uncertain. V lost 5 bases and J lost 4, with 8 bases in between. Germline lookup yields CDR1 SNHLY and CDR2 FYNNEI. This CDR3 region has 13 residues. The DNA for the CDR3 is TGTGCCAGCAGTAAAAGACTTAATGAAAAACTGTTTTTT. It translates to CASSKRLNEKLFF.

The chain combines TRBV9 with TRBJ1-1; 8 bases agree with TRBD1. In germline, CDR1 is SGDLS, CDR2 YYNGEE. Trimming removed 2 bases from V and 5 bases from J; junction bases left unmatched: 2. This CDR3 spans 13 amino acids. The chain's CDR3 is CASSVGQGTEAFF. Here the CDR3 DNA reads TGTGCCAGCAGCGTTGGACAGGGTACTGAAGCTTTCTTT.

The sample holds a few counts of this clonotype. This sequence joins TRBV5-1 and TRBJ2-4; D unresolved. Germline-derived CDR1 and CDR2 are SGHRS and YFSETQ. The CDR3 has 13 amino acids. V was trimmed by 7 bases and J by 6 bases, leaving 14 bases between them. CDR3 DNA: TGCGCCAGCTCCCCCGCTATAGGAAACATTCAGTACTTC. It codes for CASSPAIGNIQYF.

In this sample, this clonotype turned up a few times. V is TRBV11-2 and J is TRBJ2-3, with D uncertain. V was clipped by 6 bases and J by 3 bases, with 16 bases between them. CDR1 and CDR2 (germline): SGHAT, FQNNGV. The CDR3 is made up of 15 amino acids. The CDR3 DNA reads TGTGCCAGCAGTTCAGATCTCTCGAGGACAGATACGCAGTATTTT. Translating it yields CASSSDLSRTDTQYF.

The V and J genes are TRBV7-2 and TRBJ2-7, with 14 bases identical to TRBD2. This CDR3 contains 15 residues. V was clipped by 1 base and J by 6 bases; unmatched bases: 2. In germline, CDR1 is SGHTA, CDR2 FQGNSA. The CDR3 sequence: CASSLGLAGGVEQYF. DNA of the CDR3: TGTGCCAGCAGCTTAGGACTAGCGGGAGGGGTCGAGCAGTACTTC.

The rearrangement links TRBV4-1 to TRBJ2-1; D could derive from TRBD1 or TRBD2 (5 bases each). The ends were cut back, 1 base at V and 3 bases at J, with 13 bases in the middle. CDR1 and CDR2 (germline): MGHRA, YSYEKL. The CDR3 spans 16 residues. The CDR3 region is CASSQVGSGRYNEQFF. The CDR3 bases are TGCGCCAGCAGCCAAGTAGGGTCGGGACGCTACAATGAGCAGTTCTTC.

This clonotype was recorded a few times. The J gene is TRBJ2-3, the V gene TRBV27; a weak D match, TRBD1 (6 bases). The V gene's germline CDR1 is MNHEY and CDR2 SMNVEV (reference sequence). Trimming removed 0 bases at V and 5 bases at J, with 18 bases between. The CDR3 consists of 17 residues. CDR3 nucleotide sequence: TGTGCCAGCAGTTTATCTGGGGGCCCGTTCCCTGTAGATACGCAGTATTTT. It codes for CASSLSGGPFPVDTQYF.

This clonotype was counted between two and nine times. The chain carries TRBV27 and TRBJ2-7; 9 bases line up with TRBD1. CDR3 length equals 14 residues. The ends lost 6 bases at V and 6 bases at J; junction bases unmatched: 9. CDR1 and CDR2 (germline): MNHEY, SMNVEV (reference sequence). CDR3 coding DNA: TGTGCCAGCAGCACCAACAGGGGGCCGGGCGAGCAGTACTTC. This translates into CASSTNRGPGEQYF.

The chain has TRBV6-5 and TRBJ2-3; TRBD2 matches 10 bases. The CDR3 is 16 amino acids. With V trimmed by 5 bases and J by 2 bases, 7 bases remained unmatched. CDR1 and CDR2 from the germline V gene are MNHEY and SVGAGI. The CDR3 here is CASSGTSAKSTDTQYF. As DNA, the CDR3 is TGTGCCAGCAGTGGGACTAGCGCAAAATCCACAGATACGCAGTATTTT.

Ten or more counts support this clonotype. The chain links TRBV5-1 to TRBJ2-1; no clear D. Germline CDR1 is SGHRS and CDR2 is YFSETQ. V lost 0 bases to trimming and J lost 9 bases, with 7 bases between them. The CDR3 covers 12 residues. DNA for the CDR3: TGCGCCAGCAGCTTGGCCCTAGGTGAGCAGTTCTTC. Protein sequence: CASSLALGEQFF. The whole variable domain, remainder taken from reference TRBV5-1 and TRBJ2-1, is KAGVTQTPRYLIKTRGQQVTLSCSPISGHRSVSWYQQTPGQGLQFLFEYFSETQRNKGNFPGRFSGRQFSNSRSEMNVSTLELGDSALYLCASSLALGEQFFGPGTRLTVL.

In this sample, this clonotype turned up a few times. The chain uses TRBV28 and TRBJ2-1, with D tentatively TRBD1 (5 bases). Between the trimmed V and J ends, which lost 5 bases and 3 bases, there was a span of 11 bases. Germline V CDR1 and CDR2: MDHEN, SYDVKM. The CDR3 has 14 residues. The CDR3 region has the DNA TGTGCCAGCAGTGGGCAGGGCTTCTACAATGAGCAGTTCTTC. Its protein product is CASSGQGFYNEQFF.

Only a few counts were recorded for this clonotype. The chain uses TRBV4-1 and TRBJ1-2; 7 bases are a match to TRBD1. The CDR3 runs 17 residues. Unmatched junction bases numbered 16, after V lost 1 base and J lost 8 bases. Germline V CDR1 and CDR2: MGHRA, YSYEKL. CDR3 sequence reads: CASSQVASTGSVSGYTF. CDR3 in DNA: TGCGCCAGCAGCCAAGTAGCCTCGACAGGGTCGGTGAGCGGCTACACCTTC.

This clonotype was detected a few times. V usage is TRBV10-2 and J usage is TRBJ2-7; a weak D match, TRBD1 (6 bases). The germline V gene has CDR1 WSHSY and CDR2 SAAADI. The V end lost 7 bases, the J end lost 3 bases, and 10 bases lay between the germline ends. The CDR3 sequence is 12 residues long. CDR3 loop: CASTQGNYEQYF. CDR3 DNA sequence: TGCGCCAGCACGCAGGGGAACTACGAGCAGTACTTC.

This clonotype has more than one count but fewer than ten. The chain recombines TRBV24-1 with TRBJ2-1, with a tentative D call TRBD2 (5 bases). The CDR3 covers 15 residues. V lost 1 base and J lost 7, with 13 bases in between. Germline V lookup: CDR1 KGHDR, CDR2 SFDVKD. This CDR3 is CATSDLWLAGNEQFF. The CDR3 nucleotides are TGTGCCACCAGTGATTTATGGCTAGCCGGTAATGAGCAGTTCTTC.

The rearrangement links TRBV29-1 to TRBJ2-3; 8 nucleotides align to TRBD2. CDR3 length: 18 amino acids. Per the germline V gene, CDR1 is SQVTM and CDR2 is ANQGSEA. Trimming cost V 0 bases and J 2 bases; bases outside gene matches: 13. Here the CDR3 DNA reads TGCAGCGTTGAAGATCTCGTCGAGACGGGAGGGCCCACAGATACGCAGTATTTT. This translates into CSVEDLVETGGPTDTQYF.

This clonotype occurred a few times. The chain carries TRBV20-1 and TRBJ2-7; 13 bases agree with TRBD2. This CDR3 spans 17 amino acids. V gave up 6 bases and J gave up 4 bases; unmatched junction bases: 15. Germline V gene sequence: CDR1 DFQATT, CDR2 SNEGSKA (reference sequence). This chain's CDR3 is CSAPTISGLAGVYEQYF. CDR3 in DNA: TGCAGTGCCCCAACGATTAGCGGACTAGCGGGAGTTTACGAGCAGTACTTC.

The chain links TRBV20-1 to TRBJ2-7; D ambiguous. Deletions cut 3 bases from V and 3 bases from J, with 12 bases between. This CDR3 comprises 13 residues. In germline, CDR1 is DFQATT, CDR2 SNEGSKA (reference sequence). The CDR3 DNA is TGCAGTGCTAGGGACCGGTCATTCTACGAGCAGTACTTC. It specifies CSARDRSFYEQYF.